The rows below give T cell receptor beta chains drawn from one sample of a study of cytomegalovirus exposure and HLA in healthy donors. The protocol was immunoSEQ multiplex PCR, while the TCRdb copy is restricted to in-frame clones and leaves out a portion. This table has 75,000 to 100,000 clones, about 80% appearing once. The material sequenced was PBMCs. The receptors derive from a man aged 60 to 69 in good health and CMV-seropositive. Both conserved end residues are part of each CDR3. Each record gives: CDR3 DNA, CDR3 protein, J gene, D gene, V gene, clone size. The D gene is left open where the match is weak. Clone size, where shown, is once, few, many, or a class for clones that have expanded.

cdr3_nt: TGCGCCAGCAGCTTGGCGATAATCACAGTCGTTTGGAATGAGCAGTTCTTC; cdr3_aa: CASSLAIITVVWNEQFF; j_call: TRBJ2-1; d_call: NA; v_call: TRBV5-1; clone_size: NA
cdr3_nt: TGCAGCGGCGGGGGGGCTCCCCCTGGGGCCCAGTACTTC; cdr3_aa: CSGGGAPPGAQYF; j_call: TRBJ2-5; d_call: TRBD2; v_call: TRBV29-1; clone_size: NA
cdr3_nt: TGTGCCAGCAGTTTCACAGGGGTAGAGACTGAAGCTTTCTTT; cdr3_aa: CASSFTGVETEAFF; j_call: TRBJ1-1; d_call: TRBD1; v_call: TRBV27; clone_size: few
cdr3_nt: TGTGCCAGCAGCCAAGACAGGCCACCCCTCCACTTT; cdr3_aa: CASSQDRPPLHF; j_call: TRBJ1-6; d_call: NA; v_call: TRBV14; clone_size: NA
cdr3_nt: TGCAGCGTCGGATACGGGACAGTTCTTACCGGGGAGCTGTTTTTT; cdr3_aa: CSVGYGTVLTGELFF; j_call: TRBJ2-2; d_call: TRBD1; v_call: TRBV29-1; clone_size: NA
cdr3_nt: TGTGCCAGCAGCTCCAGGGACAGGCCAGGAACCCAGTACTTC; cdr3_aa: CASSSRDRPGTQYF; j_call: TRBJ2-5; d_call: TRBD1; v_call: TRBV7-9; clone_size: NA
cdr3_nt: TGTGCCAGCTCACCCGCGGGACAGGGGACCTACGAGCAGTACTTC; cdr3_aa: CASSPAGQGTYEQYF; j_call: TRBJ2-7; d_call: TRBD1; v_call: TRBV18; clone_size: NA
cdr3_nt: TGTGCCAGCAGCACACAGGGGGCGCGGGGTGAAAAACTGTTTTTT; cdr3_aa: CASSTQGARGEKLFF; j_call: TRBJ1-4; d_call: TRBD1; v_call: TRBV7-8; clone_size: few
cdr3_nt: TGTGCCCAGGGAGCGGGTTGGGGCACAGATACGCAGTATTTT; cdr3_aa: CAQGAGWGTDTQYF; j_call: TRBJ2-3; d_call: NA; v_call: TRBV7-3; clone_size: few
cdr3_nt: TGTGCCAGCAGCTTAGCGGAGGGAAACACCATATATTTT; cdr3_aa: CASSLAEGNTIYF; j_call: TRBJ1-3; d_call: NA; v_call: TRBV7-8; clone_size: NA
cdr3_nt: TGCAGCGTTGTACCTCTCGGACAGGGTACCAATGAAGCTTTCTTT; cdr3_aa: CSVVPLGQGTNEAFF; j_call: TRBJ1-1; d_call: TRBD1; v_call: TRBV29-1; clone_size: NA
cdr3_nt: TGCGCCAGCAGTGATTGGCGGGGGGCGAAAGAGACCCAGTACTTC; cdr3_aa: CASSDWRGAKETQYF; j_call: TRBJ2-5; d_call: TRBD2; v_call: TRBV10-2; clone_size: NA
cdr3_nt: TGTGCCTGGAGTGTACGCGACGAGCAGTACTTC; cdr3_aa: CAWSVRDEQYF; j_call: TRBJ2-7; d_call: NA; v_call: TRBV30; clone_size: NA
cdr3_nt: TGTGCCAGCAGCCAAGACCCGAGCGGGGGGGGTCGTGGTGGTGAGCAGTTCTTC; cdr3_aa: CASSQDPSGGGRGGEQFF; j_call: TRBJ2-1; d_call: TRBD2; v_call: TRBV4-2; clone_size: NA
cdr3_nt: TGTGCCAGCAGCTTCGACTACTCCTACGAGCAGTACTTC; cdr3_aa: CASSFDYSYEQYF; j_call: TRBJ2-7; d_call: NA; v_call: TRBV5-6; clone_size: NA
cdr3_nt: TGTGCCAGCAGCTTTGCAGGGGGTTTTCGTTTGACAGATACGCAGTATTTT; cdr3_aa: CASSFAGGFRLTDTQYF; j_call: TRBJ2-3; d_call: TRBD1; v_call: TRBV9; clone_size: NA
cdr3_nt: TGTGCCAGCAGTACCCTGGACCTACTAGCGGGGGGTCCCGGGGAGCTGTTTTTT; cdr3_aa: CASSTLDLLAGGPGELFF; j_call: TRBJ2-2; d_call: TRBD2; v_call: TRBV7-9; clone_size: few
cdr3_nt: TGTGCCAGTAGTATTTTACAGGGAATCTCTGGGGCCAACGTCCTGACTTTC; cdr3_aa: CASSILQGISGANVLTF; j_call: TRBJ2-6; d_call: NA; v_call: TRBV19; clone_size: few
cdr3_nt: TGTGCCTTACGGGGACAGAATAATTCACCCCTCCACTTT; cdr3_aa: CALRGQNNSPLHF; j_call: TRBJ1-6; d_call: TRBD1; v_call: TRBV30; clone_size: NA
cdr3_nt: TGTGCCAGCAGCGTAGGGGGGGGGACCGGGGAGCTGTTTTTT; cdr3_aa: CASSVGGGTGELFF; j_call: TRBJ2-2; d_call: TRBD2; v_call: TRBV9; clone_size: NA
cdr3_nt: TGTGCCAGCTCACCCCGGGACAGGGTCTACGAGCAGTACTTC; cdr3_aa: CASSPRDRVYEQYF; j_call: TRBJ2-7; d_call: TRBD1; v_call: TRBV18; clone_size: NA
cdr3_nt: TGTGCCAGCAGCCCGGGACAGGTCACCGGGGAGCTGTTTTTT; cdr3_aa: CASSPGQVTGELFF; j_call: TRBJ2-2; d_call: TRBD1; v_call: TRBV28; clone_size: NA
cdr3_nt: TGTGCCAGCAGCACCGGGACAAGTACTGGAAACACCATATATTTT; cdr3_aa: CASSTGTSTGNTIYF; j_call: TRBJ1-3; d_call: NA; v_call: TRBV7-9; clone_size: few
cdr3_nt: TGTGCCACCAGCAGAGGGACAGGGGTATTCAATCAGCCCCAGCATTTT; cdr3_aa: CATSRGTGVFNQPQHF; j_call: TRBJ1-5; d_call: TRBD1; v_call: TRBV15; clone_size: NA
cdr3_nt: TGTGCCAGCAGTTTTGGTAGTCTTGGGGCCAACGTCCTGACTTTC; cdr3_aa: CASSFGSLGANVLTF; j_call: TRBJ2-6; d_call: NA; v_call: TRBV5-6; clone_size: NA
cdr3_nt: TGTGCCGGAAGAGACACTAAGGGGTCCAACACTGAAGCTTTCTTT; cdr3_aa: CAGRDTKGSNTEAFF; j_call: TRBJ1-1; d_call: NA; v_call: TRBV7-9; clone_size: NA
cdr3_nt: TGCGCCAGCGCCGGGGATAACACCGGGGAGCTGTTTTTT; cdr3_aa: CASAGDNTGELFF; j_call: TRBJ2-2; d_call: NA; v_call: TRBV5-1; clone_size: NA
cdr3_nt: TGTGCCAGCAGCAACCAGGGACTAGCGTACGAGCAGTACTTC; cdr3_aa: CASSNQGLAYEQYF; j_call: TRBJ2-7; d_call: TRBD2; v_call: TRBV7-9; clone_size: NA
cdr3_nt: TGTGCCAGCAGCCTCCGACTGCCTTACACAGATACGCAGTATTTT; cdr3_aa: CASSLRLPYTDTQYF; j_call: TRBJ2-3; d_call: NA; v_call: TRBV7-8; clone_size: NA
cdr3_nt: TGCGCCAGCAGCCAAGATCCGGGAGATAATCAGCCCCAGCATTTT; cdr3_aa: CASSQDPGDNQPQHF; j_call: TRBJ1-5; d_call: NA; v_call: TRBV4-3; clone_size: NA
cdr3_nt: TGTGCCAGCGCGCGCGAGAGGGAGATGGCGGGGGCCCAGCATTTT; cdr3_aa: CASAREREMAGAQHF; j_call: TRBJ1-5; d_call: NA; v_call: TRBV6-1; clone_size: NA
cdr3_nt: TGTGCCAGCAGTCGACAGGGAGCTCTGGAAATGAGTTCATATTTT; cdr3_aa: CASSRQGALEMSSYF; j_call: TRBJ1-3; d_call: TRBD1; v_call: TRBV5-6; clone_size: NA
cdr3_nt: TGTGCCAGCAGTGAGGACAGAACCTACGAGCAGTACTTC; cdr3_aa: CASSEDRTYEQYF; j_call: TRBJ2-7; d_call: NA; v_call: TRBV2; clone_size: NA
cdr3_nt: TGCGCCAGCAGCACGGGACAGGGCGCCCTATCCTACGAGCAGTACTTC; cdr3_aa: CASSTGQGALSYEQYF; j_call: TRBJ2-7; d_call: TRBD1; v_call: TRBV5-1; clone_size: NA
cdr3_nt: TGTGCCAGCAGCCGTAGACTAGATGGGGAGCAGTACTTC; cdr3_aa: CASSRRLDGEQYF; j_call: TRBJ2-7; d_call: NA; v_call: TRBV2; clone_size: few
cdr3_nt: TGTGCCAGCAGCCCCGTTCCCCCGGAGACCCAGTACTTC; cdr3_aa: CASSPVPPETQYF; j_call: TRBJ2-5; d_call: NA; v_call: TRBV7-9; clone_size: NA
cdr3_nt: TGTGCCAGCAGTTACCCCGGGGGTGAGCAGTTCTTC; cdr3_aa: CASSYPGGEQFF; j_call: TRBJ2-1; d_call: NA; v_call: TRBV6-5; clone_size: NA
cdr3_nt: TGTGCCAGCAGTGTAGGGGCTGCTGAAGCTTTCTTT; cdr3_aa: CASSVGAAEAFF; j_call: TRBJ1-1; d_call: NA; v_call: TRBV2; clone_size: NA
cdr3_nt: TGTGCCAGCAGCCATCCACTAGCGGGGGGGATGGAGACCCAGTACTTC; cdr3_aa: CASSHPLAGGMETQYF; j_call: TRBJ2-5; d_call: TRBD2; v_call: TRBV9; clone_size: NA
cdr3_nt: TGTGCCAGCAGATTTAGCGGGAGCTCCTACAATGAGCAGTTCTTC; cdr3_aa: CASRFSGSSYNEQFF; j_call: TRBJ2-1; d_call: TRBD2; v_call: TRBV7-2; clone_size: NA
cdr3_nt: TGTGCCAGCAGTTTAACCCACGGGGAGCAGTACTTC; cdr3_aa: CASSLTHGEQYF; j_call: TRBJ2-7; d_call: NA; v_call: TRBV28; clone_size: NA
cdr3_nt: TGTGCCTGGACCAGGTCCGAGGAGACCCAGTACTTC; cdr3_aa: CAWTRSEETQYF; j_call: TRBJ2-5; d_call: NA; v_call: TRBV30; clone_size: NA
cdr3_nt: TGTGCCAGTAGTTACCAGGGGCGGACTGAAGCTTTCTTT; cdr3_aa: CASSYQGRTEAFF; j_call: TRBJ1-1; d_call: NA; v_call: TRBV19; clone_size: NA
cdr3_nt: TGTGCCAGCAAAAGAAATGGACAGATCGTTCAAGAGACCCAGTACTTC; cdr3_aa: CASKRNGQIVQETQYF; j_call: TRBJ2-5; d_call: NA; v_call: TRBV27; clone_size: NA
cdr3_nt: TGTGCCAGCAGCTTAACAGGATCAACTAATGAAAAACTGTTTTTT; cdr3_aa: CASSLTGSTNEKLFF; j_call: TRBJ1-4; d_call: NA; v_call: TRBV5-4; clone_size: NA
cdr3_nt: TGTGCCAGCAGCTCTCACGGACAGGGAAGCTCCTACGAGCAGTACTTC; cdr3_aa: CASSSHGQGSSYEQYF; j_call: TRBJ2-7; d_call: TRBD1; v_call: TRBV11-2; clone_size: NA
cdr3_nt: TGCGCCAGCAGCCAGGCTACAGGGGGCGGTCGGAATGAGCAGTTCTTC; cdr3_aa: CASSQATGGGRNEQFF; j_call: TRBJ2-1; d_call: TRBD1; v_call: TRBV4-3; clone_size: once